This T cell receptor beta chain was sequenced in a study of blood T cells in healthy people across ages. For the second PCR, which ran for 7 to 11 cycles, a sample-barcoded 5' primer and a J-beta primer mix were used. Via MiXCR, TCRdb re-called the 5' RACE reads, giving one row per CDR3 protein. In the table there are about 970,000 distinct CDR3 sequences, approximately 50% of which are singletons. Germline CDR1 is ENHRY and CDR2 is SYGVKD. Unmatched junction bases numbered 7, after V lost 4 bases and J lost 6 bases. CDR3 length equals 14 residues. The rearrangement links TRBV10-3 to TRBJ2-7; 9 bases line up with TRBD2. The TCR originated in a woman in her fifties or sixties in good health. Sequenced: blood. CDR3 DNA: TGTGCCATCAGTGGAGCGGGGGGTCTGGGCGAGCAGTACTTC. Encoded protein: CAISGAGGLGEQYF.